Below, 25 T cell receptor beta chains from the same sample are listed, as sequenced in a study of vaccination and CD4 T cells after COVID-19. Sequencing of cultured CD4+ T cell DNA used the Oncomine TCR Beta short-read assay. TCRdb re-derived calls from the PCR reads in MiXCR, one entry per CDR3 protein. The sample contains about 10,000 distinct CDR3 sequences, approximately 24% of which appear only once. These receptors have no identified antigens. Treatment here: approximately nine-day PBMC culture with coronavirus spike peptide pools or control peptides (ViraFEST assay). The sample in question was CD4+ T cells from blood, cultured in vitro, obtained before SARS-CoV-2 vaccination. The receptors stem from a human donor who received a COVID-19 vaccine.

This clonotype was seen more than once but under ten times. The J gene is TRBJ2-1, the V gene TRBV6-4; D unclear. Trimming stripped 0 bases from V and 5 bases from J, with 17 bases between. Germline V lookup: CDR1 MRHNA, CDR2 SNTAGT. The CDR3 runs to 17 residues. The CDR3 nucleotides are TGTGCCAGCAGTGACTCGGGCCTGCCAGACCGAGACAATGAGCAGTTCTTC. It yields the protein CASSDSGLPDRDNEQFF.

This clonotype was counted between two and nine times. V and J are TRBV20-1 and TRBJ1-3, with D unresolved. CDR1 is DFQATT and CDR2 is SNEGSKA in the germline V gene (reference sequence). The V and J ends lost 0 bases and 0 bases respectively, with 12 bases between them. The CDR3 length is 16 residues. Here the CDR3 DNA reads TGCAGTGCTAGAGACCGCCGACTGACCTCTGGAAACACCATATATTTT. It encodes CSARDRRLTSGNTIYF.

Judged by abundance, this clonotype is medium-sized (0.01 to 0.1%). The CDR3 DNA follows: TGTGCCAGCAAGTTGAATAGCAATCAGCCCCAGCATTTT. It codes for CASKLNSNQPQHF. V is TRBV6-1 and J is TRBJ1-5; D is undetermined. The CDR3 totals 13 residues. Trimming took off 7 bases at V and 0 bases at J, with 7 bases between the two ends. CDR1 is MNHNS and CDR2 is SASEGT in the germline V gene.

V and J are TRBV29-1 and TRBJ2-7; 8 bases agree with TRBD1. The CDR3 totals 16 residues. The germline V gene has CDR1 SQVTM and CDR2 ANQGSEA. V lost 6 bases to trimming and J lost 0 bases; unmatched junction nucleotides: 13. The CDR3 here is CSVWSGQGFGSYEQYF. For the CDR3, the DNA is TGCAGCGTCTGGAGTGGACAGGGTTTCGGCTCCTACGAGCAGTACTTC.

This clonotype was found a few times. The V gene is TRBV6-1, the J gene TRBJ1-1; 9 bases agree with TRBD1. V lost 5 bases to trimming and J lost 0 bases; unmatched junction nucleotides: 7. The CDR3 contains 16 residues. Germline assignment: CDR1 MNHNS and CDR2 SASEGT. CDR3 region: CASSRTGTGLNTEAFF. CDR3 in DNA: TGTGCCAGCAGTCGGACCGGGACAGGGCTGAACACTGAAGCTTTCTTT.

This chain uses TRBV27 with TRBJ2-1; 11 positions match TRBD2. Germline trimming cut 7 bases from V and 9 bases from J; bases unmatched to any gene: 14. From germline, CDR1 is MNHEY and CDR2 SMNVEV (reference sequence). The CDR3 spans 16 residues. CDR3 amino acids: CASNLRIAGGLGEQFF. CDR3 in DNA: TGTGCCAGCAACCTAAGGATAGCGGGGGGGCTAGGTGAGCAGTTCTTC.

This clonotype was observed a handful of times. J is TRBJ2-7 and V is TRBV20-1; perhaps D is TRBD1 or TRBD2 (7 bases each). The germline gives CDR1 DFQATT, CDR2 SNEGSKA (reference sequence). Trimming removed 6 bases from V and 5 bases from J, with 14 bases in between. The length of the CDR3 is 12 residues. The CDR3 bases are TGCAGTGCAGCGGGACAGAAGGACGAGCAGTACTTC. Encoded protein: CSAAGQKDEQYF.

In this sample, this clonotype turned up a few times. The chain carries TRBV24-1 and TRBJ2-1, with TRBD2 identical over 9 bases. After removal of 6 bases from V and 6 bases from J, the junction contained 8 bases not matched to a gene. The CDR3 is made up of 15 amino acids. Germline loops: CDR1 KGHDR, CDR2 SFDVKD. CDR3 sequence: CATSSATSGSNEQFF. The DNA for the CDR3 is TGTGCCACCAGTTCGGCGACTAGCGGAAGCAATGAGCAGTTCTTC.

The table lists this clonotype with a few counts. V usage is TRBV5-6 and J usage is TRBJ1-2; D not certain. Germline lookup yields CDR1 SGHDT and CDR2 YYEEEE. Between the trimmed V and J ends, which lost 4 bases and 12 bases, there was a span of 19 bases. The CDR3 is 13 residues long. This CDR3 is CASSQLERRLNTF. As DNA, the CDR3 is TGTGCCAGCAGCCAGCTCGAAAGACGCTTAAACACCTTC.

This clonotype was detected a few times. This chain links TRBV19 with TRBJ1-5; 7 bases match TRBD1. This CDR3 is built from 15 residues. Per the germline V gene, CDR1 is LNHDA and CDR2 is SQIVND (reference sequence). J was trimmed by 4 bases and V by 7 bases; bases with no gene match: 10. CDR3: CASISGTALNQPQHF. In DNA form, the CDR3 reads TGTGCCAGTATCTCCGGGACAGCTTTAAATCAGCCCCAGCATTTT.

This clonotype was recorded a few times. The V call is TRBV15, the J call TRBJ2-1, with 10 positions matching TRBD2. This CDR3 contains 17 residues. The germline V gene encodes CDR1 LNHNV and CDR2 YYDKDF (reference sequence). Trimming at V came to 8 bases and at J to 7 bases, leaving 17 bases not matched to a gene. DNA for the CDR3: TGTGCCACCGGTTGGCTAGCGGGGGCGTCCGAGGAGAATGAGCAGTTCTTC. Protein product: CATGWLAGASEENEQFF.

This clonotype was detected a few times. This rearrangement joins TRBV25-1 to TRBJ1-2; maybe TRBD1 (5 bases). This CDR3 is 17 amino acids long. Germline V gene data show CDR1 as MGHDK and CDR2 as SYGVNS. The V gene lost 1 base and the J gene lost 4 bases, with 19 bases spanning the gap. The CDR3 DNA reads TGTGCCAGCAGTGAATCCGGGACCAAGCTTCTCCTCTATGGCTACACCTTC. Amino acid sequence: CASSESGTKLLLYGYTF.

The chain uses TRBV20-1 and TRBJ2-1, with D possibly being TRBD1 or TRBD2 (6 bases each). The CDR3 covers 14 residues. Trimming stripped 1 base from V and 10 bases from J, with 17 bases between. The germline CDR1 and CDR2 sequences are DFQATT and SNEGSKA (reference sequence). The CDR3 region has the DNA TGCAGTGCTAGAGCCCGGGGGCTAGACAGGGAGCAGTTCTTC. Its protein product is CSARARGLDREQFF.

The sample holds a few counts of this clonotype. The chain carries TRBV3-1 and TRBJ2-3, with D tentatively TRBD1 or TRBD2 (5 bases each). There are 16 residues in the CDR3. Per germline, CDR1 LGHDT and CDR2 YNNKEL (reference sequence). Trimming left V 6 bases short and J 0 bases short, with 16 bases between. Here the CDR3 DNA reads TGTGCCAGCAGTCCCGCGAGGGGAACTAGCACAGATACGCAGTATTTT. Its translation is CASSPARGTSTDTQYF.

CDR3 sequence (DNA): TGTGCCAGCAGCTTGGAGGGAGCTCTCACAGATACGCAGTATTTT. It is translated as CASSLEGALTDTQYF. This rearrangement joins TRBV5-6 to TRBJ2-3; D may be TRBD2 (5 bases). The CDR3 totals 15 residues. Germline loops: CDR1 SGHDT, CDR2 YYEEEE. The ends were cut back, 0 bases at V and 2 bases at J, with 10 bases in the middle. Variable domain in full (rest from reference TRBV5-6 and TRBJ2-3): DAGVTQSPTHLIKTRGQQVTLRCSPKSGHDTVSWYQQALGQGPQFIFQYYEEEERQRGNFPDRFSGHQFPNYSSELNVNALLLGDSALYLCASSLEGALTDTQYFGPGTRLTVL.

J is TRBJ2-7 and V is TRBV5-1; no firm D call. V lost 2 bases to trimming and J lost 0 bases, with 6 bases between them. CDR1 SGHRS and CDR2 YFSETQ come from the germline V gene. The CDR3 length is 13 residues. As DNA, the CDR3 is TGCGCCAGCAGCTTTGAAACCTCCTACGAGCAGTACTTC. Protein product: CASSFETSYEQYF.

This clonotype was counted between two and nine times. The chain is built from TRBV14 and TRBJ1-1, with 10 bases matching TRBD1. In germline, CDR1 is SGHDN, CDR2 FVKESK. CDR3 length equals 17 residues. Trimming cost V 3 bases and J 7 bases; bases outside gene matches: 14. CDR3 amino acids: CASSQRVGGQGTVEAFF. In nucleotides, the CDR3 is TGTGCCAGCAGCCAGAGAGTTGGGGGACAGGGGACTGTTGAAGCTTTCTTT.

This chain uses TRBV15 with TRBJ1-4, with D unclear. Trimming took off 0 bases at V and 7 bases at J, with 12 bases between the two ends. Per the germline V gene, CDR1 is LNHNV and CDR2 is YYDKDF (reference sequence). CDR3 length: 15 residues. The CDR3 reads CATSRDLQRSEKLFF. The CDR3 DNA follows: TGTGCCACCAGCAGAGATCTTCAGAGGAGTGAAAAACTGTTTTTT.

The V call is TRBV20-1, the J call TRBJ2-5; TRBD2 agrees at 7 bases. CDR3 length: 14 residues. The J segment lost 7 bases and the V segment lost 3 bases, leaving 11 bases of the junction unmatched. Germline CDR1 is DFQATT and CDR2 is SNEGSKA (reference sequence). CDR3 sequence (DNA): TGCAGTGCTAGCCCCCCCACGGGGAGGGGGACCCAGTACTTC. Translating it yields CSASPPTGRGTQYF.

By share of the sample, this clonotype is large. The chain uses TRBV27 and TRBJ2-7; 8 bases fit TRBD2. The V segment lost 4 bases and the J segment 4 bases; nucleotides outside the gene matches: 12. CDR3 length: 16 residues. The germline gives CDR1 MNHEY, CDR2 SMNVEV (reference sequence). The CDR3 sequence: CASSSIGGAGLYEQYF. DNA for the CDR3: TGTGCCAGCAGTTCAATCGGGGGGGCCGGGTTGTACGAGCAGTACTTC.

This clonotype was seen only a few times. The chain uses TRBV5-6 and TRBJ1-1; the D is unclear. V was clipped by 4 bases and J by 3 bases, with 13 bases between them. The CDR3 runs 14 residues. Germline V gene data show CDR1 as SGHDT and CDR2 as YYEEEE. The CDR3 is CASSRQTQYTEAFF. Here the CDR3 DNA reads TGTGCCAGCAGCAGGCAAACACAGTACACTGAAGCTTTCTTT.

The rearrangement links TRBV10-3 to TRBJ1-2; the match to TRBD1 covers 7 bases. The CDR3 loop spans 13 amino acids. The J segment lost 4 bases and the V segment lost 6 bases, leaving 5 bases of the junction unmatched. In germline, CDR1 is ENHRY, CDR2 SYGVKD. The CDR3 nucleotides read TGTGCCATCAGCGGACAGGCCTCCTATGGCTACACCTTC. Its translation is CAISGQASYGYTF.

The CDR3 DNA reads as TGCGCCAGCAGCTCGGGGAGGGTTTCGGAAAACACCATATATTTT. Translating gives CASSSGRVSENTIYF. This chain joins TRBV5-1 and TRBJ1-3; the D is unclear. Germline V gives CDR1 SGHRS, CDR2 YFSETQ. The CDR3 has 15 residues. V lost 3 bases, J lost 6 bases, and 16 bases lay in between.

This clonotype was recorded a few times. CDR3 residues: CSATDRGPYEQYF. In DNA form, the CDR3 reads TGCAGTGCAACCGACAGGGGCCCCTACGAGCAGTACTTC. The genes are TRBV20-1 and TRBJ2-7; TRBD1 agrees at 8 bases. This CDR3 is built from 13 residues. Germline V gene sequence: CDR1 DFQATT, CDR2 SNEGSKA (reference sequence). V lost 6 bases to trimming and J lost 2 bases; unmatched junction nucleotides: 6.

The gene calls are TRBV19 and TRBJ2-7, with 7 bases that match TRBD2. This CDR3 is built from 13 residues. CDR1 is LNHDA and CDR2 is SQIVND in the germline V gene (reference sequence). The V segment lost 4 bases and the J segment 6 bases; nucleotides outside the gene matches: 6. The CDR3: CASSTTSAGEQYF. The CDR3 DNA follows: TGTGCCAGTAGTACCACTAGCGCTGGCGAGCAGTACTTC.